The rows below give T cell receptor beta chains drawn from one sample of a study of blood T cell repertoires in COVID-19. Here immunoSEQ multiplex PCR was the method, and the copy in TCRdb shows in-frame clones only, minus some. The sample holds around 260,000 clones; 80% to 90% are singletons and the top ten take roughly 2.5%. Sequencing used peripheral blood. Source of these receptors: a woman aged 45-65 years with acute or convalescent COVID-19. CDR3s include the opening cysteine and the closing phenylalanine or tryptophan. The order of the fields is D gene, V gene, clone size, J gene, CDR3 protein, CDR3 DNA. D genes are given only for firm matches. Clone size is not always given. Where it is, it says once, few, many or a class for expanded clones.

d_call: TRBD1
v_call: TRBV2
clone_size: once
j_call: TRBJ2-1
cdr3_aa: CASSRQGNEDEQFF
cdr3_nt: TGTGCCAGCAGCCGACAGGGGAATGAGGATGAGCAGTTCTTC

d_call: TRBD2
v_call: TRBV7-3
clone_size: .
j_call: TRBJ2-7
cdr3_aa: CASSRGLAGEGGPYEQYF
cdr3_nt: TGTGCCAGCAGCCGCGGACTAGCGGGAGAGGGGGGGCCCTACGAGCAGTACTTC

d_call: TRBD1
v_call: TRBV10-2
clone_size: .
j_call: TRBJ2-7
cdr3_aa: CASGQGKTYEQYF
cdr3_nt: TGCGCCTCAGGACAGGGAAAGACCTACGAGCAGTACTTC

d_call: .
v_call: TRBV28
clone_size: few
j_call: TRBJ1-4
cdr3_aa: CASWGTVNEKLFF
cdr3_nt: TGTGCCAGCTGGGGCACAGTAAACGAAAAACTGTTTTTT

d_call: .
v_call: TRBV4-1
clone_size: .
j_call: TRBJ1-2
cdr3_aa: CASSQDIEQGAYGYTF
cdr3_nt: TGCGCCAGCAGCCAAGATATCGAACAGGGTGCCTATGGCTACACCTTC

d_call: TRBD2
v_call: TRBV7-2
clone_size: .
j_call: TRBJ2-7
cdr3_aa: CASSEGLAGSYEQYF
cdr3_nt: TGTGCCAGCAGCGAGGGACTAGCGGGATCCTACGAGCAGTACTTC

d_call: TRBD1
v_call: TRBV5-6
clone_size: .
j_call: TRBJ1-5
cdr3_aa: CASSRQGADSNQPQHF
cdr3_nt: TGTGCCAGCAGCCGGCAGGGGGCTGACTCCAATCAGCCCCAGCATTTT

d_call: TRBD2
v_call: TRBV5-6
clone_size: .
j_call: TRBJ2-7
cdr3_aa: CASSLPSLAGDSYEQYF
cdr3_nt: TGTGCCAGCAGCTTGCCCTCACTAGCGGGGGACTCCTACGAGCAGTACTTC

d_call: TRBD1
v_call: TRBV7-8
clone_size: once
j_call: TRBJ1-1
cdr3_aa: CASSRTGTVTEAFF
cdr3_nt: TGTGCCAGCAGCAGGACAGGGACGGTCACTGAAGCTTTCTTT

d_call: TRBD1
v_call: TRBV5-1
clone_size: .
j_call: TRBJ2-1
cdr3_aa: CASRASGQFYNEQFF
cdr3_nt: TGCGCCAGCAGAGCATCGGGACAGTTTTACAATGAGCAGTTCTTC

d_call: .
v_call: TRBV18
clone_size: once
j_call: TRBJ1-5
cdr3_aa: CASSPSGNSQPQHF
cdr3_nt: TGTGCCAGCTCACCCTCAGGGAATAGTCAGCCCCAGCATTTT

d_call: TRBD2
v_call: TRBV18
clone_size: .
j_call: TRBJ2-1
cdr3_aa: CASSLTLAGGPENEQFF
cdr3_nt: TGTGCCAGCTCCCTAACACTAGCGGGAGGGCCGGAAAATGAGCAGTTCTTC

d_call: TRBD2
v_call: TRBV7-2
clone_size: .
j_call: TRBJ2-1
cdr3_aa: CASSVLGTSGSVFF
cdr3_nt: TGTGCCAGCAGCGTCCTCGGGACTAGCGGGAGTGTATTCTTC

d_call: TRBD1
v_call: TRBV6-2/TRBV6-3
clone_size: .
j_call: TRBJ2-1
cdr3_aa: CASSVTGVYDEQFF
cdr3_nt: TGTGCCAGCAGTGTGACAGGGGTTTACGATGAGCAGTTCTTC

d_call: TRBD1
v_call: TRBV19
clone_size: .
j_call: TRBJ2-6
cdr3_aa: CASSIGRYQQGASGANVLTF
cdr3_nt: TGTGCCAGTAGTATTGGGCGATACCAACAGGGGGCGTCTGGGGCCAACGTCCTGACTTTC

d_call: TRBD1
v_call: TRBV7-3
clone_size: .
j_call: TRBJ2-2
cdr3_aa: CASSPTSGQGRSGELFF
cdr3_nt: TGTGCCAGCAGCCCAACATCGGGACAGGGGAGAAGCGGGGAGCTGTTTTTT

d_call: .
v_call: TRBV5-1
clone_size: .
j_call: TRBJ1-5
cdr3_aa: CASSPDGTYQPQHF
cdr3_nt: TGCGCCAGCAGCCCGGACGGGACTTATCAGCCCCAGCATTTT

d_call: .
v_call: TRBV5-1
clone_size: .
j_call: TRBJ2-3
cdr3_aa: CASSSNADTDTQYF
cdr3_nt: TGCGCCAGCAGCTCGAACGCGGACACAGATACGCAGTATTTT

d_call: TRBD2
v_call: TRBV19
clone_size: once
j_call: TRBJ2-7
cdr3_aa: CASSIRTSASYEQYF
cdr3_nt: TGTGCCAGTAGTATAAGGACTAGCGCATCCTACGAGCAGTACTTC

d_call: .
v_call: TRBV7-9
clone_size: once
j_call: TRBJ1-2
cdr3_aa: CASSSHTANYGYTF
cdr3_nt: TGTGCCAGCAGCTCCCATACAGCTAACTATGGCTACACCTTC

d_call: TRBD1
v_call: TRBV7-2
clone_size: .
j_call: TRBJ1-5
cdr3_aa: CASSFSTGDQPQHF
cdr3_nt: TGTGCCAGCAGCTTTTCGACAGGGGATCAGCCCCAGCATTTT

d_call: TRBD1
v_call: TRBV19
clone_size: .
j_call: TRBJ1-5
cdr3_aa: CASTQAGTGGGQPQHF
cdr3_nt: TGTGCCAGTACCCAAGCGGGGACAGGGGGTGGACAGCCCCAGCATTTT

d_call: .
v_call: TRBV19
clone_size: .
j_call: TRBJ2-2
cdr3_aa: CASSSYTGELFF
cdr3_nt: TGTGCCAGTAGTTCGTACACCGGGGAGCTGTTTTTT

d_call: .
v_call: TRBV5-1
clone_size: .
j_call: TRBJ2-3
cdr3_aa: CASSLSLTTGRLGFGPTDTQYF
cdr3_nt: TGCGCCAGCAGCTTGTCCCTGACGACAGGAAGATTGGGTTTCGGCCCCACAGATACGCAGTATTTT

d_call: .
v_call: TRBV4-2
clone_size: .
j_call: TRBJ2-1
cdr3_aa: CASSPPAPGRSEDEQFF
cdr3_nt: TGTGCCAGCAGCCCCCCAGCACCAGGTCGGTCGGAGGACGAGCAGTTCTTC

d_call: .
v_call: TRBV27
clone_size: .
j_call: TRBJ2-1
cdr3_aa: CASSPNQVGEKFF
cdr3_nt: TGTGCCAGCAGCCCCAACCAGGTCGGGGAGAAGTTCTTC

d_call: TRBD2
v_call: TRBV24-1
clone_size: .
j_call: TRBJ2-1
cdr3_aa: CATSEPTSGRDEQFF
cdr3_nt: TGTGCCACCAGTGAGCCGACTAGCGGGAGAGATGAGCAGTTCTTC

d_call: TRBD1
v_call: TRBV28
clone_size: .
j_call: TRBJ1-4
cdr3_aa: CASSLPTGELEKLFF
cdr3_nt: TGTGCCAGCAGTTTACCCACAGGGGAACTGGAAAAACTGTTTTTT

d_call: .
v_call: TRBV9
clone_size: .
j_call: TRBJ2-7
cdr3_aa: CASSPQGQPYEQYF
cdr3_nt: TGTGCCAGCAGCCCCCAAGGACAGCCGTACGAGCAGTACTTC

d_call: .
v_call: TRBV20-1
clone_size: once
j_call: TRBJ2-3
cdr3_aa: CSARTSDTQYF
cdr3_nt: TGCAGTGCTCGGACTTCAGATACGCAGTATTTT

d_call: TRBD2
v_call: TRBV5-4
clone_size: .
j_call: TRBJ2-1
cdr3_aa: CAASGGGRAAGEQFF
cdr3_nt: TGTGCGGCGTCGGGGGGCGGGAGGGCCGCGGGTGAGCAGTTCTTC

d_call: TRBD2
v_call: TRBV28
clone_size: .
j_call: TRBJ2-7
cdr3_aa: CASSPRPSGRARRGYEQYF
cdr3_nt: TGTGCCAGCAGCCCCAGGCCTAGCGGGAGGGCCCGAAGGGGGTACGAGCAGTACTTC

d_call: .
v_call: TRBV28
clone_size: many
j_call: TRBJ1-1
cdr3_aa: CASKTQKSEAFF
cdr3_nt: TGTGCCAGCAAGACACAGAAGAGTGAAGCTTTCTTT

d_call: TRBD1
v_call: TRBV29-1
clone_size: .
j_call: TRBJ2-1
cdr3_aa: CSVEVRQGDEQFF
cdr3_nt: TGCAGCGTTGAAGTCAGGCAGGGGGATGAGCAGTTCTTC

d_call: .
v_call: TRBV5-6
clone_size: .
j_call: TRBJ1-2
cdr3_aa: CASSLGRGSGGYTF
cdr3_nt: TGTGCCAGCAGCTTGGGGCGGGGAAGTGGTGGCTACACCTTC

d_call: .
v_call: TRBV7-2
clone_size: .
j_call: TRBJ2-3
cdr3_aa: CASSSGTADTQYF
cdr3_nt: TGTGCCAGCAGCTCCGGGACTGCGGATACGCAGTATTTT

d_call: .
v_call: TRBV7-9
clone_size: once
j_call: TRBJ2-1
cdr3_aa: CASSPGGGKGYNEQFF
cdr3_nt: TGTGCCAGCAGCCCTGGTGGGGGGAAAGGGTACAATGAGCAGTTCTTC